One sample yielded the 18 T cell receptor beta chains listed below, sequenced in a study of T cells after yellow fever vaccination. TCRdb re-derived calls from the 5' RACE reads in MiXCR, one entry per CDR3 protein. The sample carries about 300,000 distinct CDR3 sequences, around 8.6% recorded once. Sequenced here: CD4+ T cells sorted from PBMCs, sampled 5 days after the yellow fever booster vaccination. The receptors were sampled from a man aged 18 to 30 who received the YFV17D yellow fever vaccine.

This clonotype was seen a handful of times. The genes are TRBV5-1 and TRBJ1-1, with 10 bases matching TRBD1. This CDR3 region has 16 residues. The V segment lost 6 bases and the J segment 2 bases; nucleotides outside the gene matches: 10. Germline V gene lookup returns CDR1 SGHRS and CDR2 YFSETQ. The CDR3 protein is CASMTSGTGVNTEAFF. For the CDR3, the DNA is TGCGCCAGCATGACCTCCGGGACAGGGGTTAACACTGAAGCTTTCTTT. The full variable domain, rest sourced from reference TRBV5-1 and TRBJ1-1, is KAGVTQTPRYLIKTRGQQVTLSCSPISGHRSVSWYQQTPGQGLQFLFEYFSETQRNKGNFPGRFSGRQFSNSRSEMNVSTLELGDSALYLCASMTSGTGVNTEAFFGQGTRLTVV.

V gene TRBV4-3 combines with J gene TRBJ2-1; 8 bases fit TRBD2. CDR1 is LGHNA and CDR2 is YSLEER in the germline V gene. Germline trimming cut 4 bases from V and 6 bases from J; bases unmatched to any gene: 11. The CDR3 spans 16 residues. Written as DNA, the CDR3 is TGCGCCAGCAGCCCATCGGGGACTAGAGGGTCCAATGAGCAGTTCTTC. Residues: CASSPSGTRGSNEQFF.

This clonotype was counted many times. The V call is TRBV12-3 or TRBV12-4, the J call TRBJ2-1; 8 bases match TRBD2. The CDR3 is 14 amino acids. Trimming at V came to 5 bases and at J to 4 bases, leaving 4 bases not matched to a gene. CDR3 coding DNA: TGTGCCAGCAGTCCTAGCGGGTCTTACAATGAGCAGTTCTTC. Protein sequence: CASSPSGSYNEQFF.

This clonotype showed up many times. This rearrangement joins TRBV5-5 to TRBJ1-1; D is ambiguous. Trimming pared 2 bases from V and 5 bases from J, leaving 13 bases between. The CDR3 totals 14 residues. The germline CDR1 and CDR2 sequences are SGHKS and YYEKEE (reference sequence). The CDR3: CASSFGMLGTEAFF. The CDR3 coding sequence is TGTGCCAGCAGCTTCGGTATGTTGGGGACTGAAGCTTTCTTT.

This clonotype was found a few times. The CDR3 loop reads CASSQGTGTDTQYF. CDR3 coding DNA: TGTGCCAGCAGCCAAGGGACAGGGACAGATACGCAGTATTTT. The chain carries TRBV7-2 and TRBJ2-3, with 9 bases aligning to TRBD1. The CDR3 is 14 amino acids. The V segment lost 5 bases and the J segment 3 bases; nucleotides outside the gene matches: 3. In germline, CDR1 is SGHTA, CDR2 FQGNSA.

In DNA form, the CDR3 reads TGTGCCAGCAGCTTCCAGGGACAGATGAACACTGAAGCTTTCTTT. This sequence encodes CASSFQGQMNTEAFF. This chain joins TRBV7-9 and TRBJ1-1; 7 bases map to TRBD1. Germline CDR1 SEHNR, CDR2 FQNEAQ (reference sequence). The CDR3 is 15 residues long. The ends lost 3 bases at V and 0 bases at J; junction bases unmatched: 4.

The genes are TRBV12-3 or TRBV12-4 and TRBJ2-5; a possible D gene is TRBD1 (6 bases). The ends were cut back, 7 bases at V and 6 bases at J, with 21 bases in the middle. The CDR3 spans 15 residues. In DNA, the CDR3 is TGTGCCAGCACTAGTGGACAGATCGGTTTTAAGACCCAGTACTTC. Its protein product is CASTSGQIGFKTQYF.

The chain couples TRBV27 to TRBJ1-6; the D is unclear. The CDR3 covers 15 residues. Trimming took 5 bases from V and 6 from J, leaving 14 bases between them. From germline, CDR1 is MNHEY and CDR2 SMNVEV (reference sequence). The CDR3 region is CASSPIPTVNSPLHF. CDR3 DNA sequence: TGTGCCAGCAGTCCAATCCCGACGGTTAATTCACCCCTCCACTTT.

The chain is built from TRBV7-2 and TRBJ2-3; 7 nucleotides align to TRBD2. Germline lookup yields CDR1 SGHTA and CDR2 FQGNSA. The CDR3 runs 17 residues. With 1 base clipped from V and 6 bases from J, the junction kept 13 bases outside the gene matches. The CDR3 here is CASSLVSSGAVIDTQYF. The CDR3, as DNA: TGTGCCAGCAGCTTAGTTTCCAGCGGGGCAGTCATCGATACGCAGTATTTT.

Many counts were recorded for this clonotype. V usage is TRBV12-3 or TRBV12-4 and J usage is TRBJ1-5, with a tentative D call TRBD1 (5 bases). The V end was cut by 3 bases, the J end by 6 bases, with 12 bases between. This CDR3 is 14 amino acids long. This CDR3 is CASSFRTGGQPQHF. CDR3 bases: TGTGCCAGCAGTTTTCGTACTGGGGGTCAGCCCCAGCATTTT.

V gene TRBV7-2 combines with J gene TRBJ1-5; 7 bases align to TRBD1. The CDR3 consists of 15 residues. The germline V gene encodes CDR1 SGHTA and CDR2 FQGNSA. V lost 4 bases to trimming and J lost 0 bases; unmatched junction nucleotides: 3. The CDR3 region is CASSSQGRSNQPQHF. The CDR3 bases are TGTGCCAGCAGCTCACAGGGGCGTAGCAATCAGCCCCAGCATTTT.

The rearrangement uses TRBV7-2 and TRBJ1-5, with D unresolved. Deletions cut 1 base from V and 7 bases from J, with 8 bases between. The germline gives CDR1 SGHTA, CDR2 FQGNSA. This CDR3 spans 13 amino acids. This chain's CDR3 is CASSLEFGQPQHF. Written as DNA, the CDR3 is TGTGCCAGCAGCTTAGAATTTGGCCAGCCCCAGCATTTT.

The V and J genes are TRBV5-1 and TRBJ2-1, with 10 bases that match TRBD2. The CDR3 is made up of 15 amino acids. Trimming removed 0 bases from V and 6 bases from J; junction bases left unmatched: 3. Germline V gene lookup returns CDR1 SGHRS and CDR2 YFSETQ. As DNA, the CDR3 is TGCGCCAGCAGCTTGGGGTCTAGCGGGGGCAATGAGCAGTTCTTC. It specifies CASSLGSSGGNEQFF.

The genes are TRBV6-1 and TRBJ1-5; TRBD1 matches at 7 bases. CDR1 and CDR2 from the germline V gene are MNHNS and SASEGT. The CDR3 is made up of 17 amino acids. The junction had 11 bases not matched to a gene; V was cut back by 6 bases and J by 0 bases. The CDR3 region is CASSLRGQGYSNQPQHF. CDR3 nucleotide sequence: TGTGCCAGCAGCCTAAGGGGGCAGGGATATAGCAATCAGCCCCAGCATTTT.

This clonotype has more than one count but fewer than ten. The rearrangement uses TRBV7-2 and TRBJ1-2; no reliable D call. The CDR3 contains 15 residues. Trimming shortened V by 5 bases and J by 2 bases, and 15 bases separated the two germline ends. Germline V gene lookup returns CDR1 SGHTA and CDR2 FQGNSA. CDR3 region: CASSRSGSSNYGYTF. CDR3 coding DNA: TGTGCCAGCAGCCGATCCGGGTCTTCAAACTATGGCTACACCTTC.

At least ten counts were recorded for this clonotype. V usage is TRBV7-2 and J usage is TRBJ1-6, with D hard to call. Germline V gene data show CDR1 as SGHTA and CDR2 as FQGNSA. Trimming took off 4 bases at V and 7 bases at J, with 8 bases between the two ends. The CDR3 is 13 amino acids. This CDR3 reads CASSSQENSPLHF. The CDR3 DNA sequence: TGTGCCAGCAGCTCGCAGGAGAATTCACCCCTCCACTTT. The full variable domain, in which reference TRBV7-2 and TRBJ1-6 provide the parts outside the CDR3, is GAGVSQSPSNKVTEKGKDVELRCDPISGHTALYWYRQSLGQGLEFLIYFQGNSAPDKSGLPSDRFSAERTGGSVSTLTIQRTQQEDSAVYLCASSSQENSPLHFGNGTRLTVT.

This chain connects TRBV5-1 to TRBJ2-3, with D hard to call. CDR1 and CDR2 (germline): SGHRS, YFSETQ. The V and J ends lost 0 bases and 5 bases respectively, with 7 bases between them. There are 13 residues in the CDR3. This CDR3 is CASSLGPLDTQYF. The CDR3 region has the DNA TGCGCCAGCAGCTTGGGGCCGTTAGATACGCAGTATTTT.

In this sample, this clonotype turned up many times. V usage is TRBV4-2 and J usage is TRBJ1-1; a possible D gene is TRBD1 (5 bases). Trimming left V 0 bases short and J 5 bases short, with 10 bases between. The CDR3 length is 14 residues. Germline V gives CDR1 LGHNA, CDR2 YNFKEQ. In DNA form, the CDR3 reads TGTGCCAGCAGCCAAGACGTCCGGGGGACTGAAGCTTTCTTT. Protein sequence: CASSQDVRGTEAFF.